This T cell receptor (beta chain) was captured by sequencing in a study of blood T cell repertoires in COVID-19. The assay was immunoSEQ multiplex PCR, and TCRdb's table has in-frame clones only and misses some. This table has around 190,000 clones, approximately 91% appearing once. V lost 4 bases to trimming and J lost 4 bases; unmatched junction nucleotides: 10. The CDR3 totals 16 residues. Germline CDR1 reads SGHNT; CDR2 reads YYREEE (reference sequence). Sequenced sample: peripheral blood. This sequence was found in a man aged 50-59 years with COVID-19, enrolled during active disease. The rearrangement uses TRBV5-4 and TRBJ1-1; 10 bases line up with TRBD1. The CDR3 spells CASSRRDRGIGTEAFF. CDR3 nucleotides: TGTGCCAGCAGCCGCCGGGACAGGGGAATTGGCACTGAAGCTTTCTTT.